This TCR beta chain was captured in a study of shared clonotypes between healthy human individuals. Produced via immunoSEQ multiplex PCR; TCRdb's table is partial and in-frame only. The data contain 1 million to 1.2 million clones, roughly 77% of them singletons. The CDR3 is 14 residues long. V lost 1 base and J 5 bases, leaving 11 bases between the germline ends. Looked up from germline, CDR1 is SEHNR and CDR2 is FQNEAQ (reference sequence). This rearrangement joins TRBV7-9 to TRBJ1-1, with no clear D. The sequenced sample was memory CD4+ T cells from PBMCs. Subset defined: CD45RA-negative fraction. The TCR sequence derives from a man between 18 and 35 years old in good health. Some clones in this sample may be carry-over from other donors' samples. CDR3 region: CASSLVGWGTEAFF. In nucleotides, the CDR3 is TGTGCCAGCAGCTTAGTTGGCTGGGGTACTGAAGCTTTCTTT.